Given below is one TCR beta chain in context. Its antigen is still unknown. The sample comes from a study of long-term antiretroviral therapy in people with HIV. Runs used v3.0 of the immunoSEQ assay and were done at survey level. Clones were read by immunoSEQ multiplex PCR, and TCRdb kept only the in-frame ones, dropping some. Of 30,000 to 40,000 clones detected, roughly three quarters appear once; the ten largest clones hold less than 9.5%. The study, taken as a whole, reports: Pre-ART expanded clones dominated the repertoire at every time point.

The material sequenced was unsorted PBMCs, taken 3.1 years after starting antiretroviral therapy. The clonotype originates from a woman in her 50s with HIV.

CDR3 DNA sequence: TGTGCCAGCAGCCACCTCGCTGTGGACAGCCAAGCCAGTGGCTACACCTTC. Translating gives CASSHLAVDSQASGYTF. This chain links TRBV14 with TRBJ1-2; D is possibly TRBD1 (6 bases). This CDR3 comprises 17 residues. V was clipped by 3 bases and J by 7 bases, with 24 bases between them. Germline CDR1 and CDR2: SGHDN and FVKESK.